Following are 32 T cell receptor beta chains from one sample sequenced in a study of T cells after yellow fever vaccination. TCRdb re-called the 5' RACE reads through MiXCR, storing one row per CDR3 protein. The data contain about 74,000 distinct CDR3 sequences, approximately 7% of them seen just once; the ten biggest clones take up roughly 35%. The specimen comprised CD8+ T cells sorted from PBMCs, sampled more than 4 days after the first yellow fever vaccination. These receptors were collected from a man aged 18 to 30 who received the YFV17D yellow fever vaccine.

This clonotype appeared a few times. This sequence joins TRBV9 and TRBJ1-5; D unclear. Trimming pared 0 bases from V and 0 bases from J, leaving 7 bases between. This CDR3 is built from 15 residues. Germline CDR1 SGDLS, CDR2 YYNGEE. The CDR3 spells CASSVAGYSNQPQHF. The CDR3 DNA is TGTGCCAGCAGCGTAGCGGGGTATAGCAATCAGCCCCAGCATTTT.

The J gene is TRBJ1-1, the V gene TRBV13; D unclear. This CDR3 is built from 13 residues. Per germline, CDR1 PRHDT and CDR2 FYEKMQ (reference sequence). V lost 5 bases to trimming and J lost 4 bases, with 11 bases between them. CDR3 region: CASSIKRLTEAFF. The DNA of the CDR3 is TGTGCCAGCAGCATAAAAAGACTCACTGAAGCTTTCTTT.

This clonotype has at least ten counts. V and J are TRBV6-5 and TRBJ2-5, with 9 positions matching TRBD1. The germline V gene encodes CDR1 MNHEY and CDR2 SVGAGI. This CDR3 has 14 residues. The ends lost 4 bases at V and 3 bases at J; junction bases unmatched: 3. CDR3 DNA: TGTGCCAGCAGTTGGACAGGGGCAAAAGAGACCCAGTACTTC. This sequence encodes CASSWTGAKETQYF.

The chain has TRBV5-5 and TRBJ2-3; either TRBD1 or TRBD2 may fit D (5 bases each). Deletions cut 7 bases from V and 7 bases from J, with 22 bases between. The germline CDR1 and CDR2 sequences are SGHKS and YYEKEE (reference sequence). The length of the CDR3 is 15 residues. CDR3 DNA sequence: TGTGCCAGCCGGGGAGAGGGACCGGTGTGGAATACGCAGTATTTT. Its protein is CASRGEGPVWNTQYF.

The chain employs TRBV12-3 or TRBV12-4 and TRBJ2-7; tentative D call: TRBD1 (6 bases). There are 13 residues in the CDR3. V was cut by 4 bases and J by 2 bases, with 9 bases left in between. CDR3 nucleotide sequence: TGTGCCAGCAGTTGGGGGCCGACCTACGAGCAGTACTTC. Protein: CASSWGPTYEQYF.

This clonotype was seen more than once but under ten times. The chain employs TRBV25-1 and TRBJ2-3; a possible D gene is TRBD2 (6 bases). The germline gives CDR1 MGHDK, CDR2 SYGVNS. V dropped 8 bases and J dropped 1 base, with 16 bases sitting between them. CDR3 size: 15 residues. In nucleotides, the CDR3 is TGTGCCAGCTCCCGGGGGATGCGCGGCACAGATACGCAGTATTTT. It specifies CASSRGMRGTDTQYF.

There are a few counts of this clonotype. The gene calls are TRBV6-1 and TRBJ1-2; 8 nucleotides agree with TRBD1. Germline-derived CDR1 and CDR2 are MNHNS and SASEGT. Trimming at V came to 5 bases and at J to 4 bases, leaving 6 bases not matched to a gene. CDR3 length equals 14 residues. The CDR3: CASSLGQGGYGYTF. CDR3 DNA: TGTGCCAGCAGTCTAGGACAGGGCGGCTATGGCTACACCTTC.

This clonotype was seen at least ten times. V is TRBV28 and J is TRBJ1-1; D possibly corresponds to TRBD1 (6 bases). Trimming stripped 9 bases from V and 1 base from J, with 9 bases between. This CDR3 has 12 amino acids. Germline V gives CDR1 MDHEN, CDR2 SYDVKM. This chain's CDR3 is CASSQGNTEAFF. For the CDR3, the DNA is TGTGCCAGTTCACAGGGGAACACTGAAGCTTTCTTT.

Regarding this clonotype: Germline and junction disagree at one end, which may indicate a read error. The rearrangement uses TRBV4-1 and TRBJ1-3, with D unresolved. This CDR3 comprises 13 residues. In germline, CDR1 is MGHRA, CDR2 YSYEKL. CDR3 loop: CARSRGMGNTIYF. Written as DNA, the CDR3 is TGCGCCAGAAGCCGGGGAATGGGAAACACCATATATTTT.

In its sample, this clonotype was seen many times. The CDR3 loop reads CASSYLAGAYNEQFF. In DNA form, the CDR3 reads TGTGCCAGCAGCTATCTAGCGGGGGCTTACAATGAGCAGTTCTTC. The chain employs TRBV6-4 and TRBJ2-1; 10 bases line up with TRBD2. Trimming removed 6 bases from V and 4 bases from J; junction bases left unmatched: 6. Germline V lookup: CDR1 MRHNA, CDR2 SNTAGT. This CDR3 has 15 amino acids.

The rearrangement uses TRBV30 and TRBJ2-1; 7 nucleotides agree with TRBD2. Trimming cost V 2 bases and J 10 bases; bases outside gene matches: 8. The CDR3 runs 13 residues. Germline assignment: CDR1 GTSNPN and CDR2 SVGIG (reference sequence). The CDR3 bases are TGTGCCTGGAGTCCCCTAGGGAGGGACGAGCAGTTCTTC. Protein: CAWSPLGRDEQFF.

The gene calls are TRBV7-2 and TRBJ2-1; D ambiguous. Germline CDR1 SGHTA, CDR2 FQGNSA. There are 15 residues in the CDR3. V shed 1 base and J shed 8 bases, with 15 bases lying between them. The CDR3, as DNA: TGTGCCAGCAGCTTAGGGCAGGAACCCAAGGATGAGCAGTTCTTC. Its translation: CASSLGQEPKDEQFF. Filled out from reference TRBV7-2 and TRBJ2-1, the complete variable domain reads GAGVSQSPSNKVTEKGKDVELRCDPISGHTALYWYRQSLGQGLEFLIYFQGNSAPDKSGLPSDRFSAERTGGSVSTLTIQRTQQEDSAVYLCASSLGQEPKDEQFFGPGTRLTVL.

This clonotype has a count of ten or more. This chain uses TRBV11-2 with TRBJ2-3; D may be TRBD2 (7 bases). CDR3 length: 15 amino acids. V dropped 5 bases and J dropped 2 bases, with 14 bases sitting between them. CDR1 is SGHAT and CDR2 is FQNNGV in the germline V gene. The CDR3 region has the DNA TGTGCCAGCAGCCCGTGGGGGGGCACCACAGATACGCAGTATTTT. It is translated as CASSPWGGTTDTQYF. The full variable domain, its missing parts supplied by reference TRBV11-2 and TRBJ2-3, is EAGVAQSPRYKIIEKRQSVAFWCNPISGHATLYWYQQILGQGPKLLIQFQNNGVVDDSQLPKDRFSAERLKGVDSTLKIQPAKLEDSAVYLCASSPWGGTTDTQYFGPGTRLTVL.

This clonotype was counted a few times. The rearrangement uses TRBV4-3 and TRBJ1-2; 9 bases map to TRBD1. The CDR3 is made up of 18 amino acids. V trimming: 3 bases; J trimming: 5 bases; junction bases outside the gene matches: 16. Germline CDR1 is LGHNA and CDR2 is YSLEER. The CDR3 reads CASSQIKVGTGIRYGYTF. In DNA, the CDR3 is TGCGCCAGCAGCCAGATTAAGGTCGGGACAGGGATACGGTATGGCTACACCTTC.

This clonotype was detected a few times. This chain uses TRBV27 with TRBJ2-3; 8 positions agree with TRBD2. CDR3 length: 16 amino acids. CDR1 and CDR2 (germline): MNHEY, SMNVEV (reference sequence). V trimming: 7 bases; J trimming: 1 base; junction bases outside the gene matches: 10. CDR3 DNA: TGTGCCAGCACCCCAAGGGCGGGGGGCCGCACAGATACGCAGTATTTT. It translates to CASTPRAGGRTDTQYF.

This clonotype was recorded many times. The CDR3 DNA follows: TGTGCCAGCACTTGCTGCTACAATGAGCAGTTCTTC. Protein: CASTCCYNEQFF. The chain links TRBV12-3 or TRBV12-4 to TRBJ2-1, with D uncertain. Trimming removed 7 bases from V and 3 bases from J, with 7 bases in between. This CDR3 is 12 amino acids long.

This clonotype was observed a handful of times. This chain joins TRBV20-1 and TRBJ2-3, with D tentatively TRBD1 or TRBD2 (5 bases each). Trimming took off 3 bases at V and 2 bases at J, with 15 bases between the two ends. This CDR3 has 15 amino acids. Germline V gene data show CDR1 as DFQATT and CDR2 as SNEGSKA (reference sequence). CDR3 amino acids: CSARMGRGITDTQYF. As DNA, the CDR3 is TGCAGTGCTAGGATGGGACGCGGAATCACAGATACGCAGTATTTT.

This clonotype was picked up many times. The CDR3 spells CASSLSRGEQFF. For the CDR3, the DNA is TGTGCCAGCAGTTTATCAAGGGGCGAGCAGTTCTTC. This rearrangement joins TRBV27 to TRBJ2-1; a possible D gene is TRBD1 (5 bases). Per the germline V gene, CDR1 is MNHEY and CDR2 is SMNVEV (reference sequence). The CDR3 extends over 12 amino acids. V dropped 0 bases and J dropped 10 bases, with 7 bases sitting between them.

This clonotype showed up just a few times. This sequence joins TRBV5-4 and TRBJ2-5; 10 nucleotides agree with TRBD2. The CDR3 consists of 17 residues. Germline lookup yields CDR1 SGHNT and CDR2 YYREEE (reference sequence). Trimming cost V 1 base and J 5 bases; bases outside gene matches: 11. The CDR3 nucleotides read TGTGCCAGCAGCTTGATTCCTAGCGGGGGAGAAGGGGAGACCCAGTACTTC. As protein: CASSLIPSGGEGETQYF.

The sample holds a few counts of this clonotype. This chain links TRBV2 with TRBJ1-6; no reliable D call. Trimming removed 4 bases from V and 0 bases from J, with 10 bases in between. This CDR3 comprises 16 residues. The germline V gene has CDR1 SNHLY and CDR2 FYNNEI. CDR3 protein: CASSGIGSSYNSPLHF. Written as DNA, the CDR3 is TGTGCCAGCAGTGGAATTGGAAGCTCCTATAATTCACCCCTCCACTTT.

The CDR3 loop reads CSARNQGRHTEAFF. The CDR3 nucleotides read TGCAGTGCTAGAAATCAGGGCCGGCACACTGAAGCTTTCTTT. This rearrangement joins TRBV20-1 to TRBJ1-1, with D possibly matching TRBD1 (5 bases). V was pared by 2 bases and J by 3 bases, with 13 bases between. Germline CDR1 and CDR2: DFQATT and SNEGSKA (reference sequence). CDR3 length: 14 amino acids.

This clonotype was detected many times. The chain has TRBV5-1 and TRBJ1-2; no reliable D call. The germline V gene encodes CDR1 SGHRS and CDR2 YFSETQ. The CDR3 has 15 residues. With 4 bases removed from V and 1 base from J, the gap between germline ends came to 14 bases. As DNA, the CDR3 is TGCGCCAGCAGCGCTCGGAGCCGCGATAACTATGGCTACACCTTC. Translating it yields CASSARSRDNYGYTF.

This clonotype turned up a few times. The CDR3 DNA sequence: TGTGCCTGGAGTCCGGACATGAGCGAGCAGTACTTC. It codes for CAWSPDMSEQYF. The chain carries TRBV30 and TRBJ2-7, with D perhaps TRBD1 (5 bases). V lost 2 bases and J lost 6, with 11 bases in between. Germline V gene sequence: CDR1 GTSNPN, CDR2 SVGIG (reference sequence). The CDR3 runs 12 residues.

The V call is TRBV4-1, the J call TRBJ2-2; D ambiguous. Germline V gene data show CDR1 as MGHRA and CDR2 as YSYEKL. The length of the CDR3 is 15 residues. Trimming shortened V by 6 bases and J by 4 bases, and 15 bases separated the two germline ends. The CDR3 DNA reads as TGCGCCAGCAGTCCCAGCCCCCCCTTCACCGGGGAGCTGTTTTTT. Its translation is CASSPSPPFTGELFF.

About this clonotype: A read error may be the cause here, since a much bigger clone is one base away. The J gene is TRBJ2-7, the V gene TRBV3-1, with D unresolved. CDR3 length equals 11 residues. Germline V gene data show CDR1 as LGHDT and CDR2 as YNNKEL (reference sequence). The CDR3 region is CSSSQGYEQYV. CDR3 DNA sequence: TGTTCCAGCAGCCAAGGATACGAGCAGTACGTC.

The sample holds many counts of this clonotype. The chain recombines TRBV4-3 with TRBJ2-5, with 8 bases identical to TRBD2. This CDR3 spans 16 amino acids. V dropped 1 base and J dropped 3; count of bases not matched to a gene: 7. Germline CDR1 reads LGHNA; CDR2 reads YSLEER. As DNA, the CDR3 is TGCGCCAGCAGCCAAGTGGGGACTAGGGGTGAAGAGACCCAGTACTTC. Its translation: CASSQVGTRGEETQYF.

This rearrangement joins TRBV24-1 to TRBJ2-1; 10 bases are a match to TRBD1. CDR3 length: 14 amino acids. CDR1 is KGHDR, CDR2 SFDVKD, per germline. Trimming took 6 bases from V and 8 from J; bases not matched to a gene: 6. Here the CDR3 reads CATSPGTGVHEQFF. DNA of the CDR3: TGTGCCACCAGTCCCGGGACAGGGGTGCATGAGCAGTTCTTC.

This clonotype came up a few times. DNA for the CDR3: TGTGCCAGCAGCCGCTACTTACAGGGGGCGCTTGGGGCCAACGTCCTGACTTTC. Protein product: CASSRYLQGALGANVLTF. This chain joins TRBV11-2 and TRBJ2-6, with 9 bases identical to TRBD1. Germline-derived CDR1 and CDR2 are SGHAT and FQNNGV. With 5 bases clipped from V and 3 bases from J, the junction kept 11 bases outside the gene matches. There are 18 residues in the CDR3.

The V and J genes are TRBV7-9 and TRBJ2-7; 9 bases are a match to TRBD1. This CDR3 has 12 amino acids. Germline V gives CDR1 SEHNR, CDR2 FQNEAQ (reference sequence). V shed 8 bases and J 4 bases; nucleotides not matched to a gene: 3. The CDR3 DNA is TGTGCCAGCCAGACAGGGGGATACGAGCAGTACTTC. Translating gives CASQTGGYEQYF.

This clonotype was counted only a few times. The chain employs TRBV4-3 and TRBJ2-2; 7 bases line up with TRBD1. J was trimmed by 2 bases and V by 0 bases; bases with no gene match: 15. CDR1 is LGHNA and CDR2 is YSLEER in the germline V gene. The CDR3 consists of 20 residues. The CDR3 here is CASSQDSWTGPERNTGELFF. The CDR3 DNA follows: TGCGCCAGCAGCCAAGACTCATGGACAGGACCTGAACGAAACACCGGGGAGCTGTTTTTT.

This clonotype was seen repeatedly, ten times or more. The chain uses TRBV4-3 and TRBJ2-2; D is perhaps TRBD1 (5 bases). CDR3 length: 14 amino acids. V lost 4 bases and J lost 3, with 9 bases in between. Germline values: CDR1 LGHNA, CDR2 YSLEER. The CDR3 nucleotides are TGCGCCAGCAGCCTCAGGGTCTACACCGGGGAGCTGTTTTTT. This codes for CASSLRVYTGELFF.

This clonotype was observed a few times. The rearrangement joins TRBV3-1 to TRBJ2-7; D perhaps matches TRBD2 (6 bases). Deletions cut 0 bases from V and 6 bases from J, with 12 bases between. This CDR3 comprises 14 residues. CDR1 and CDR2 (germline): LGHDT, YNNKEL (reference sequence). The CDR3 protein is CASSQEPGAGEQYV. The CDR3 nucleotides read TGTGCCAGCAGCCAAGAACCGGGAGCGGGCGAGCAGTACGTC.